The clone carrying this TCR beta chain was seen more than once but under ten times. Its cognate antigen is unknown. The source material, RNA transcripts, was used to amplify TCR beta CDR3 regions. First-round RT-PCR of the TCR CDR3 relied on the HTBI primer set. Each CDR3 protein is one row after TCRdb ran MiXCR on the multiplex PCR reads. The sample lists some 550,000 distinct CDR3 sequences; 20% were seen once. These data belong to a study of T cells in Graves' hyperthyroidism and ophthalmopathy. Turning to the study itself: Initial diagnosis, before any treatment, was when peripheral blood was collected.

Study-wide findings and caveats: The model identified upcoming ophthalmopathy a median roughly 6 months ahead of onset. Blood also carried most thyroid clonotypes expanded above 0.001. Separation of ophthalmopathy from stable hyperthyroidism was achieved by a 13 V-J model.

The TCR originated in a man between 18 and 29 years old with Graves' hyperthyroidism. Material for sequencing was blood.

The CDR3 DNA reads as TGCGCCAGCAGTCTGAGTCGGGACGCATTATTTTCTGAAGCTTTCTTT. It encodes CASSLSRDALFSEAFF. The chain carries TRBV5-1 and TRBJ1-1; weak D call: TRBD1 (5 bases). CDR3 length equals 16 residues. Trimming left V 5 bases short and J 6 bases short, with 23 bases between. CDR1 and CDR2 from the germline V gene are SGHRS and YFSETQ. Full variable domain (remainder filled in from reference TRBV5-1 and TRBJ1-1): KAGVTQTPRYLIKTRGQQVTLSCSPISGHRSVSWYQQTPGQGLQFLFEYFSETQRNKGNFPGRFSGRQFSNSRSEMNVSTLELGDSALYLCASSLSRDALFSEAFFGQGTRLTVV.